This T cell receptor (beta chain) was retrieved from a study of T cells in Graves' hyperthyroidism and ophthalmopathy. Study outcomes and limitations: Ophthalmopathy, which appeared later, was predicted by the model a median approximately six months before onset.

The TCR beta CDR3 regions underwent amplification using RNA transcripts as the source. Primed by the HTBI set, a first-round RT-PCR was run on the TCR CDR3. MiXCR, applied by TCRdb to the multiplex PCR reads, yields one record per CDR3 protein. The table lists hundreds of thousands of distinct CDR3 sequences, about 15% of them singletons. This clonotype was detected only a few times. Its antigen is not identified. Specimen: blood. The sequence derives from a woman younger than 45 with Graves' hyperthyroidism.

CDR3 region: CASSIFRDNYPAEQFF. The CDR3, as DNA: TGTGCCAGCAGCATTTTCCGGGACAATTACCCGGCTGAGCAGTTCTTC. The chain carries TRBV7-9 and TRBJ2-1; D possibly corresponds to TRBD1 (6 bases). CDR1 is SEHNR, CDR2 FQNEAQ, per germline (reference sequence). The CDR3 consists of 16 residues. Trimming shortened V by 5 bases and J by 9 bases, and 23 bases separated the two germline ends.